These T cell receptor beta chains were read from a single sample in a study of siplizumab effects on memory and regulatory T cells. Using immunoSEQ multiplex PCR, the repertoire was profiled, and TCRdb retains in-frame clones only, with some absent. The table records about 120,000 clones, 90% to 95% of them present only once. The sequenced sample was non-Treg CD4+ T cells sorted from blood. The receptors stem from a human donor in good health. CDR3s include the opening cysteine and the closing phenylalanine or tryptophan. Fields, in order: D gene, V gene, J gene, clone size, CDR3 protein, CDR3 DNA. D genes are given only for firm matches. Clone sizes are given selectively: once, few, many, or a class where the clone is expanded.

NA	TRBV7-9	TRBJ1-6	few	CASSQDGNSPLHF	TGTGCCAGCAGCCAAGACGGAAATTCACCCCTCCACTTT
NA	TRBV5-1	TRBJ2-1	NA	CASSLAPSPSYNEQFF	TGCGCCAGCAGCTTGGCTCCCTCACCGTCCTACAATGAGCAGTTCTTC
NA	TRBV19	TRBJ2-2	once	CASRTGLGTGELFF	TGTGCCAGTAGGACAGGACTCGGCACCGGGGAGCTGTTTTTT
NA	TRBV15	TRBJ2-2	NA	CATSREIAGELFF	TGTGCCACCAGCAGAGAAATAGCAGGGGAGCTGTTTTTT
TRBD2	TRBV30	TRBJ2-6	NA	CAWTQLAGYSGANVLTF	TGTGCCTGGACCCAACTAGCGGGGTACTCTGGGGCCAACGTCCTGACTTTC
NA	TRBV10-3	TRBJ2-3	NA	CAISDRLGTDTQYF	TGTGCCATCAGTGACAGGTTAGGCACAGATACGCAGTATTTT
NA	TRBV6-4	TRBJ1-6	NA	CASSDSLRYNSPLHF	TGTGCCAGCAGTGACTCCCTTCGCTATAATTCACCCCTCCACTTT
NA	TRBV5-1	TRBJ2-7	few	CASSPQPGNGEQYF	TGCGCCAGCAGCCCACAGCCAGGGAACGGCGAGCAGTACTTC
NA	TRBV6-1	TRBJ1-4	NA	CASNIPGLGNEKLFF	TGTGCCAGCAATATCCCGGGACTCGGGAATGAAAAACTGTTTTTT
NA	TRBV7-2	TRBJ2-1	NA	CASSLTISEQFF	TGTGCCAGCAGCTTAACAATATCTGAGCAGTTCTTC
NA	TRBV7-2	TRBJ2-4	once	CASSLALHQEGKNIQYF	TGTGCCAGCAGCTTAGCGCTACACCAAGAAGGCAAAAACATTCAGTACTTC
TRBD1	TRBV6-5	TRBJ1-2	NA	CASSEDRAFGGYTF	TGTGCCAGCAGTGAGGACAGGGCCTTCGGTGGCTACACCTTC
TRBD2	TRBV5-5	TRBJ2-7	NA	CASSPRTSGVISYEQYF	TGTGCCAGCAGCCCTCGGACTAGCGGGGTGATCTCCTACGAGCAGTACTTC
NA	TRBV5-1	TRBJ2-3	NA	CASSTGTDIFTDTQYF	TGCGCCAGCAGCACGGGAACGGACATTTTCACAGATACGCAGTATTTT
TRBD1	TRBV19	TRBJ2-2	NA	CASKTGQGLPTGELFF	TGTGCCAGCAAGACGGGACAGGGGCTTCCTACCGGGGAGCTGTTTTTT
NA	TRBV18	TRBJ1-6	once	CASSLNREANSPLHF	TGTGCCAGCTCACTTAACAGGGAGGCGAATTCACCCCTCCACTTT
NA	TRBV7-3	TRBJ1-1	once	CASSTDRNTEAFF	TGTGCCAGCAGCACGGACAGAAACACTGAAGCTTTCTTT
TRBD1	TRBV4-1	TRBJ1-6	NA	CASSQVGDSINSPLHF	TGCGCCAGCAGCCAAGTTGGGGACAGCATAAATTCACCCCTCCACTTT
TRBD2	TRBV29-1	TRBJ2-3	NA	CSGSGRYIDTQYF	TGCAGCGGTAGCGGGAGATATATTGATACGCAGTATTTT
TRBD2	TRBV19	TRBJ2-3	once	CASSALLAGGQDTQYF	TGTGCCAGTAGTGCCCTACTAGCGGGGGGGCAAGATACGCAGTATTTT
NA	TRBV5-4	TRBJ1-5	NA	CASSLGGTQPQHF	TGTGCCAGCAGCTTGGGGGGCACACAGCCCCAGCATTTT
TRBD1	TRBV7-3	TRBJ2-6	NA	CASSLGQTGAGANVLTF	TGTGCCAGCAGCTTAGGCCAGACAGGGGCCGGGGCCAACGTCCTGACTTTC
TRBD1	TRBV6-5	TRBJ1-2	NA	CASSYGTGKGYTF	TGTGCCAGCAGTTACGGGACAGGGAAGGGCTACACCTTC
NA	TRBV25-1	TRBJ2-2	NA	CASSEYTAGQGSYGELFF	TGTGCCAGCAGTGAATATACTGCCGGGCAGGGGAGTTACGGGGAGCTGTTTTTT
NA	TRBV5-1	TRBJ1-2	once	CASSLGLGGLNYGYTF	TGCGCCAGCAGCTTGGGGCTTGGAGGACTTAACTATGGCTACACCTTC
NA	TRBV19	TRBJ2-7	NA	CASSVPGPYEQYF	TGTGCCAGTAGTGTTCCGGGACCCTACGAGCAGTACTTC
TRBD2	TRBV6-6	TRBJ2-7	NA	CASAPGLVSNEQYF	TGTGCCAGCGCACCGGGACTAGTGAGTAACGAGCAGTACTTC
TRBD1	TRBV6-1	TRBJ2-2	NA	CASSDRGPGELFF	TGTGCCAGCAGTGACAGGGGGCCCGGGGAGCTGTTTTTT
NA	TRBV21-1	TRBJ2-5	NA	CASSKAHGGPPETQYF	TGTGCCAGCAGCAAAGCGCATGGGGGGCCTCCCGAGACCCAGTACTTC
TRBD1	TRBV6-6	TRBJ2-7	NA	CASRGQETYEQYF	TGTGCCAGCAGAGGACAGGAGACTTACGAGCAGTACTTC
TRBD1	TRBV6-1	TRBJ2-2	NA	CASKVWTGSSGELFF	TGTGCCAGCAAAGTCTGGACAGGGTCTTCCGGGGAGCTGTTTTTT
NA	TRBV10-3	TRBJ2-3	NA	CAIKLAELGDTQYF	TGTGCCATCAAGTTAGCGGAGCTTGGGGATACGCAGTATTTT
NA	TRBV5-1	TRBJ2-3	NA	CASSPSTGRTDTQYF	TGCGCCAGCAGCCCCTCTACGGGCCGCACAGATACGCAGTATTTT
NA	TRBV30	TRBJ1-4	NA	CAWSVDRTQKNEKLFF	TGTGCCTGGAGTGTGGACCGTACTCAAAAGAATGAAAAACTGTTTTTT
TRBD1	TRBV6-5	TRBJ2-1	NA	CASSYSGGTEQFF	TGTGCCAGCAGTTACTCAGGGGGCACTGAGCAGTTCTTC
NA	TRBV28	TRBJ1-6	few	CATCRVDNSPLHF	TGTGCCACATGCCGGGTGGATAATTCACCCCTCCACTTT
TRBD1	TRBV30	TRBJ1-2	NA	CAWGPSDRENGYTF	TGTGCCTGGGGACCTTCAGACAGGGAAAATGGCTACACCTTC
TRBD1	TRBV27	TRBJ1-6	few	CASSSQIRRGRNSPLHF	TGTGCCAGCAGTTCCCAGATCAGGAGGGGGCGTAATTCACCCCTCCACTTT
TRBD1	TRBV6-1	TRBJ2-7	NA	CASSNRDRGLVEQYF	TGTGCCAGCAGTAACCGGGACAGGGGGTTGGTCGAGCAGTACTTC
TRBD2	TRBV4-1	TRBJ2-1	NA	CASSQRRLAEGSSYNEQFF	TGCGCCAGCAGCCAAAGACGGCTAGCGGAGGGGAGTTCCTACAATGAGCAGTTCTTC
TRBD1	TRBV6-6	TRBJ1-6	NA	CASSPGQGNSPLHF	TGTGCCAGCAGTCCGGGACAGGGTAATTCACCCCTCCACTTT
TRBD1	TRBV28	TRBJ1-5	NA	CASSSGGGNQPQHF	TGTGCCAGCAGTTCAGGGGGAGGCAATCAGCCCCAGCATTTT
TRBD1	TRBV5-1	TRBJ1-2	NA	CASRIDLTGVGYGYTF	TGCGCCAGCAGAATCGACTTGACAGGGGTTGGTTATGGCTACACCTTC
NA	TRBV29-1	TRBJ1-5	NA	CSVSEGLGQPQHF	TGCAGCGTGTCAGAGGGGTTAGGTCAGCCCCAGCATTTT
NA	TRBV4-1	TRBJ2-5	NA	CASSQVPPETQYF	TGCGCCAGCAGCCAAGTGCCCCCCGAGACCCAGTACTTC
TRBD2	TRBV2	TRBJ2-1	NA	CAGEGQSNEQFF	TGTGCCGGGGAGGGCCAGTCCAATGAGCAGTTCTTC
NA	TRBV13	TRBJ2-1	NA	CASSPRRNEQFF	TGTGCCAGCAGCCCCAGGAGGAATGAGCAGTTCTTC
NA	TRBV5-1	TRBJ1-2	NA	CASTQGSNYGYTF	TGCGCCAGCACCCAAGGGTCGAACTATGGCTACACCTTC
TRBD2	TRBV4-1	TRBJ2-5	NA	CASSATKAGGGETQYF	TGCGCCAGCAGCGCCACCAAAGCGGGAGGGGGAGAGACCCAGTACTTC
TRBD1	TRBV29-1	TRBJ1-1	NA	CSVQGANTEAFF	TGCAGCGTGCAGGGGGCTAACACTGAAGCTTTCTTT
NA	TRBV10-3	TRBJ2-2	NA	CAISETGITGELFF	TGTGCCATCAGTGAGACAGGGATCACCGGGGAGCTGTTTTTT
NA	TRBV15	TRBJ2-7	NA	CATSRDPVVGYEQYF	TGTGCCACCAGCAGAGATCCGGTAGTAGGCTACGAGCAGTACTTC